This T cell receptor (beta chain) was identified in a study of breast tumors, draining lymph nodes, adjacent tissues. The germline V gene encodes CDR1 SNHLY and CDR2 FYNNEI. CDR3 length equals 15 residues. Samples came from axillary lymph nodes draining the breast cancer. TCRdb re-called the multiplex PCR reads through MiXCR, storing one row per CDR3 protein. The profile shows about 220,000 distinct CDR3 sequences, approximately 36% of them singletons. For this clonotype: One junction end disagrees with the germline gene, perhaps due to a read error.

Material: axillary lymph node tissue. The receptor's source is a female donor with breast cancer. Some clones in this sample may be carry-over from other donors' samples. The chain has TRBV2 and TRBJ2-2; 7 bases fit TRBD2. For the CDR3, the DNA is TGTGCCAGCAGTAATAGCGGGCTGAACACCGGGGAGCTGTCTTGG. Translation gives CASSNSGLNTGELSW.